This entry is about one T cell receptor beta chain. There is no known antigen for this receptor. The input lacks base qualities; no much larger clone sits a single base away. Library creation used the immunoSEQ multiplex PCR assay. The study's processing was this. To diagnose cytomegalovirus status from the catalog of TCR beta chain sequences, a statistical classification framework was built. The table comes from immuneACCESS by way of TCRdb, which keeps in-frame sequences with V and J called. Part of the clones is missing from these tables; in studies checked, under half for an unresolved V gene and the rest for unknown reasons. From that table come the V and J calls and clone size; the DNA was used to work out D and trimming. The sample table lists around 190,000 clones, 85% of them with a count of one. Together, the top ten hold about a sixth of the sample. This entry comes from a study of cytomegalovirus exposure and HLA in healthy donors (dated by TCRdb to 2016 to 2017). For the study in its entirety: According to a later analysis, the 120 validation repertoires were produced on the same platform as the approximately 620 repertoires of the first cohort. To predict cytomegalovirus infection status, the study brought together high-throughput TCR immunosequencing, statistical association of individual TCRs with disease status, and machine learning. Besides the first cohort of approximately 670 subjects, a separate validation cohort made up of over 100 different subjects was used. The study was designed to test whether signatures of past pathogen exposure could be identified by cataloging public T cell receptors. Overall study results and their limits: The validation cohort had no HLA typing available for a later analysis, so co-occurrence within that cohort was assessed over all 130 or so repertoires. In vitro tests confirmed that a few of the cytomegalovirus-associated TCR beta chains recognize cytomegalovirus antigens. The study listed 170 or so TCR beta chains as associated with cytomegalovirus. A later analysis found that TCRs clustered in the first cohort also tended to co-occur in the 120 validation repertoires, with more than 90% of cluster scores above 0. It was suggested by the authors that the approach could potentially be generalized to other disease states and immunological phenotypes. The classifier was reported to diagnose cytomegalovirus status with high specificity and sensitivity in both the original cohort and the validation cohort. Most TCR sequences were observed very rarely across donors, whereas some public TCRs were present in many individuals.

The CDR3 covers 20 residues, taking in both the cysteine and the phenylalanine. Solely the CDR3 DNA is kept, with 60 bases framed from the first base. The donors belonged to the validation cohort of around 120 subjects, which was separate from the approximately 610-subject first cohort. This TCR derives from a man aged 18 to 30 in good health and CMV-seropositive. Sequencing was performed on PBMCs. Rearrangement joined TRBV21-1 to TRBJ1-3; TRBD1, the table's D call, was not compared with the DNA. TRBV21-1 is flagged as a pseudogene. The CDR3 sequence is CASSKVPRGRTISSGNTIYF. The DNA is TGTGCCAGCAGCAAAGTTCCCCGAGGCAGGACAATCTCCTCTGGAAACACCATATATTTT.